This T cell receptor beta chain was recovered during a study of response to subunit inactivated influenza vaccine. The study's findings and limits: With each seasonal influenza vaccination, the authors suggested, few new T cells are recruited.

TCRdb reanalysed the RT-PCR reads using MiXCR and keeps one entry per CDR3 protein. This sample has 500,000 or so distinct CDR3 sequences, with 16% found just once. Per the germline V gene, CDR1 is SGHRS and CDR2 is YFSETQ. The V end lost 1 base, the J end lost 0 bases, and 11 bases lay between the germline ends. The CDR3 extends over 15 amino acids. This clonotype showed up just a few times. The antigen is undetermined. Sequencing was performed on CD4+ T cells sorted from PBMCs, taken 23 to 25 months after vaccination. This sequence was found in a man aged 50 to 69 who received an inactivated influenza vaccine. V is TRBV5-1 and J is TRBJ2-7; possibly TRBD1 for D (6 bases). The CDR3 loop reads CASSLSGASSYEQYF. CDR3 sequence (DNA): TGCGCCAGCAGCTTGTCAGGGGCAAGCTCCTACGAGCAGTACTTC.